What follows is one TCR beta chain and its context. Its antigen is currently unknown. The sample belongs to a study of identifying expanded T cells in peripheral blood. Study-level points and caveats: Two-week clone count variance significantly increased as total template count grew.

V dropped 5 bases and J dropped 5 bases, with 9 bases sitting between them. This CDR3 has 11 amino acids. Per the germline V gene, CDR1 is GTSNPN and CDR2 is SVGIG (reference sequence). Sequenced by immunoSEQ multiplex PCR; TCRdb stores in-frame clones only, minus some. The top ten hold about 4% of the sample, which has about 89,000 clones, about 91% seen once. Healthy donors had no documented immune events, such as infections, while sampled. Material for sequencing was blood. This receptor was identified in a person between 18 and 75 years old in good health. The rearrangement joins TRBV30 to TRBJ2-5; D call uncertain. CDR3 coding DNA: TGTGCCTGGGAAAGAGGCGAGACCCAGTACTTC. The encoded protein is CAWERGETQYF.